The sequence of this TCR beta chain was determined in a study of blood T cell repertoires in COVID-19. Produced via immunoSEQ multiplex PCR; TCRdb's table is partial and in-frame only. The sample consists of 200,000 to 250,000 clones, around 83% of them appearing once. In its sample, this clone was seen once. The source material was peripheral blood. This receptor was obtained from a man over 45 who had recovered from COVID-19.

Here the CDR3 reads CAISPTGTGESNGYTF. The CDR3 DNA follows: TGTGCCATCAGCCCGACCGGGACAGGGGAGTCAAATGGCTACACCTTC. This chain connects TRBV10-3 to TRBJ1-2, with TRBD1 identical over 10 bases. V gave up 6 bases and J gave up 6 bases; unmatched junction bases: 13. Per germline, CDR1 ENHRY and CDR2 SYGVKD. The CDR3 runs 16 residues.